The present T cell receptor beta chain was sequenced within a study of CD4 T cells in relation to SARS-CoV-2 and coronaviruses (dated by TCRdb to 2020 to 2022). At the level of the whole study: Patient-derived lymphoblastoid cell lines were used to map the HLA restriction of shared crossreactive spike epitopes. At the level of individual TCR clonotypes, the study evaluated whether memory CD4+ T cells crossreact between the spike proteins of SARS-CoV-2 and those of common cold coronaviruses. A different TCR-beta assay, based on Illumina, was used to sequence expansion assays from other donors in the study. Samples from three pre-COVID donors and the naive versus memory experiments were sequenced with the Adaptive Biotechnologies TCR-sequencing kit; other data were Illumina-based. The full study reports these points: Approximately 60% of donors had memory CD4+ clonotypes that crossrecognized SARS-CoV-2 and at least one common cold coronavirus spike. Pre-pandemic and post-infection samples were not both contributed by any donor, so tracing of the source of pre-existing responses was limited. Sequencing of naive versus memory cells indicated that the assay detects memory recall responses, not primary responses primed during culture. Small numbers of patients and of tested TCRs limited the study. Crossreactivity analysis centred on spike protein, so crossreactivity against other viral proteins was not assessed. Significantly weaker SARS-CoV-2-driven expansion was shown by crossreactive clones than by monoreactive clones, consistent with antigenic imprinting.

V lost 6 bases and J lost 4 bases; the stretch between them is 10 bases long. CDR1 and CDR2, per the germline V gene, are MDHEN and SYDVKM. The CDR3 contains 13 residues, cysteine and phenylalanine counted. The retained sequence is limited to the CDR3, 39 bases, with the frame set at the first base. Regarding this clone: The specificity of this receptor is unknown. No per-base quality is available; no much larger clone lies one base away.

CD4+ T cells from unexposed donors were collected before the COVID-19 pandemic (2011-2018). To separate naive from memory CD4+ T cells, cryopreserved PBMCs first underwent CD4 enrichment and then EasySep naive CD4+ T cell enrichment. Leukapheresis product for the unexposed donors was purchased commercially. Ficoll-Paque PLUS gradient centrifugation was used to isolate PBMCs from leukapheresis product or whole blood. The PBMCs went either fresh into the expansion assay or into cryopreservation at -140 degrees C. The QIAamp Micro DNA Kit was used to extract genomic DNA from the CD4+ T cells. Uncultured naive and memory CD4+ T cell DNA received deep-resolution immunoSEQ TCR-beta sequencing. In the original analysis: Preprocessing removed nonproductive sequences and CDR3s not starting with C, not ending with F or W, or shorter than 7 amino acids. Cultured and uncultured naive and memory CD4+ repertoires were searched for previously identified spike- and CEF-reactive CDR3s. Pairwise Levenshtein distance, computed with the stringdist R package after three terminal residues were trimmed from each end, was used as the measure of CDR3 homology. Imported from immuneACCESS, the table was reduced by TCRdb to in-frame sequences with V and J called. These copies leave out some clones; in studies compared against another copy, an unresolved V gene accounts for under half, and the cause of the remainder is not known. The DNA was the basis for D and trimming; V, J and clone size are from that table. The sample yields under 70,000 clones; 86% were counted once. The ten largest make up more than 1.1% of the sample.

The specimen sequenced was memory CD4+ T cells from PBMCs. The cell subset or site label of this sample denotes: memory (non-naive) CD4+ T cells. The sequence was collected from a human donor in good health. The chain employs TRBV28 and TRBJ2-1, with TRBD2 as a weak D call on 5 bases. CDR3 protein: CASSPTRYNEQFF. The bases are TGTGCCAGCAGCCCTACTAGATACAATGAGCAGTTCTTC.